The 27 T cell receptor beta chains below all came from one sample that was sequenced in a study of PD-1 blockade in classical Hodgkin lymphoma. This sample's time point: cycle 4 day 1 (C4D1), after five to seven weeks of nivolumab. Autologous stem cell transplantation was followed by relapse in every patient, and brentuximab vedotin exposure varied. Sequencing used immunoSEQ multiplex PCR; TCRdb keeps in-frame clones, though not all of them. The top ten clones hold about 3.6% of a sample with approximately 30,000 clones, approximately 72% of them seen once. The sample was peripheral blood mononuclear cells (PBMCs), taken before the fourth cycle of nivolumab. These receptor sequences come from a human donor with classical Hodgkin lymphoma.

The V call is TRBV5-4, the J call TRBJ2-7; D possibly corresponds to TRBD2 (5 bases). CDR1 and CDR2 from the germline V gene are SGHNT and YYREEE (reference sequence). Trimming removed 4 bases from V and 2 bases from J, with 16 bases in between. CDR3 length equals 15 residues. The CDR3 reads CASSPSGRFTYEQYF. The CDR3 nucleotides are TGTGCCAGCAGCCCCTCTGGGAGATTCACCTACGAGCAGTACTTC.

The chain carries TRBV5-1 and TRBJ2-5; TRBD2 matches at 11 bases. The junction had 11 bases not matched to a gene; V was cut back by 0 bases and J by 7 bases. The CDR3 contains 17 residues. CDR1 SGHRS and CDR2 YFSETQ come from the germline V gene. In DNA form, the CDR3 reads TGCGCCAGCAGCTTGGCGGTAGGACTAGCGGGTGGCCGGACCCAGTACTTC. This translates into CASSLAVGLAGGRTQYF.

Here the CDR3 DNA reads TGTGCCAGCAGCTTAGAGGGGACCGGGGAGCTGTTTTTT. It translates to CASSLEGTGELFF. The chain couples TRBV11-3 to TRBJ2-2; D gene unclear. CDR1 and CDR2 from the germline V gene are SGHNT and YENEEA. The CDR3 spans 13 residues. Trimming cost V 0 bases and J 5 bases, with 4 bases left between them.

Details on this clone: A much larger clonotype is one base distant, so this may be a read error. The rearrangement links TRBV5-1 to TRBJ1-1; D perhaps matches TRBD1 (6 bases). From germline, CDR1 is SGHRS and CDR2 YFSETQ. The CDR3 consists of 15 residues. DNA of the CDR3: TGCGTCAGCAGCCCACGGGACAAGGAGAACACTGAAGCTTTCTTT. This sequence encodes CVSSPRDKENTEAFF.

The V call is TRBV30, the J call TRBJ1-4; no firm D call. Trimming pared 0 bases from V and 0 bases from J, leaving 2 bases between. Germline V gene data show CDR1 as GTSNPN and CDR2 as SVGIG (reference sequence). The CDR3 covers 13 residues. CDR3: CAWSVTTNEKLFF. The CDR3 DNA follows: TGTGCCTGGAGTGTAACAACTAATGAAAAACTGTTTTTT.

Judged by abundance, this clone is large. The CDR3 DNA reads as TGTGCCAGCAGTTTAGCTCTGAGATACACTGAAGCTTTCTTT. Its protein is CASSLALRYTEAFF. The genes are TRBV27 and TRBJ1-1; no definite D call. The CDR3 length is 14 residues. Germline assignment: CDR1 MNHEY and CDR2 SMNVEV (reference sequence). Trimming left V 2 bases short and J 3 bases short, with 10 bases between.

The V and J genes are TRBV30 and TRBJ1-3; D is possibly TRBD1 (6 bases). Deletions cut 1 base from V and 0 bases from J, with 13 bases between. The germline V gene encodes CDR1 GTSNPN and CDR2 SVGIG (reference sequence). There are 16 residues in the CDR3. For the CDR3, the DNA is TGTGCCTGGAGTGCCCAGGGGCAGAGCTCTGGAAACACCATATATTTT. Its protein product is CAWSAQGQSSGNTIYF.

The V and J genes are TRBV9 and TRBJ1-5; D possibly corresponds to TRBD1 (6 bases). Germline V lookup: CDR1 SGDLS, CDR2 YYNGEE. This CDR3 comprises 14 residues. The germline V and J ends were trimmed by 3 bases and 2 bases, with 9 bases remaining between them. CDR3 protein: CASSAGVGNQPQHF. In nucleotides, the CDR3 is TGTGCCAGCAGCGCAGGGGTCGGCAATCAGCCCCAGCATTTT. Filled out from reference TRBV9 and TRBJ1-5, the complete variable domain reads DSGVTQTPKHLITATGQRVTLRCSPRSGDLSVYWYQQSLDQGLQFLIQYYNGEERAKGNILERFSAQQFPDLHSELNLSSLELGDSALYFCASSAGVGNQPQHFGDGTRLSIL.

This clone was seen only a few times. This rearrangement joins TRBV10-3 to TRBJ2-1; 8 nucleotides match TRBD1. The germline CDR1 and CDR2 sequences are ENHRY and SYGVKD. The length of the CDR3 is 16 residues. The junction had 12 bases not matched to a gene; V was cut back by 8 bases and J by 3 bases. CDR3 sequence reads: CAISPGGLPGYNEQFF. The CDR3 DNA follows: TGTGCCATCTCTCCAGGGGGCTTGCCCGGCTACAATGAGCAGTTCTTC.

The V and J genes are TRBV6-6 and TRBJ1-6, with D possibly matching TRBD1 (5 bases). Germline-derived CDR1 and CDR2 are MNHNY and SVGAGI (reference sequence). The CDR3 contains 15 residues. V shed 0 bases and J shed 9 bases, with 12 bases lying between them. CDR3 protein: CASSYSVGTGSPLHF. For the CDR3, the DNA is TGTGCCAGCAGTTACTCTGTCGGGACTGGTTCACCCCTCCACTTT.

The CDR3 loop is CASSSGSGQGVTEAFF. CDR3 DNA: TGTGCCAGCTCCTCCGGGTCCGGACAGGGGGTGACTGAAGCTTTCTTT. The chain is built from TRBV18 and TRBJ1-1, with 10 bases fitting TRBD1. Germline V gene sequence: CDR1 KGHSH, CDR2 LQKENI. After removal of 6 bases from V and 5 bases from J, the junction contained 12 bases not matched to a gene. The CDR3 covers 16 residues.

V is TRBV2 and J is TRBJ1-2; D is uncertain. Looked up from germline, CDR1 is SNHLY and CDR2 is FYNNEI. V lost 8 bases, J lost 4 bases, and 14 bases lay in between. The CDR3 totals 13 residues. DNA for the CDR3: TGTGCCAGCGGATTGTGGGTGGTCTATGGCTACACCTTC. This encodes CASGLWVVYGYTF.

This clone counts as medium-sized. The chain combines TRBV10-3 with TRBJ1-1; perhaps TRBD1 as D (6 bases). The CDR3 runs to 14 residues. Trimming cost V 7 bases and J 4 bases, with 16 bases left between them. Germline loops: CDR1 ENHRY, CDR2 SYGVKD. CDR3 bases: TGTGCCATCACCCCAACAGGGACAACCACTGAAGCTTTCTTT. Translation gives CAITPTGTTTEAFF.

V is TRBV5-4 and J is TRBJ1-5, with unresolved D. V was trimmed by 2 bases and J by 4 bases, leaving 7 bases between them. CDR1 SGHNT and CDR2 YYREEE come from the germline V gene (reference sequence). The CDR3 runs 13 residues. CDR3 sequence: CASSFGLNQPQHF. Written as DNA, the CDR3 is TGTGCCAGCAGCTTCGGTCTGAATCAGCCCCAGCATTTT. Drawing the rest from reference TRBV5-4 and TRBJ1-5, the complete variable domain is ETGVTQSPTHLIKTRGQQVTLRCSSQSGHNTVSWYQQALGQGPQFIFQYYREEENGRGNFPPRFSGLQFPNYSSELNVNALELDDSALYLCASSFGLNQPQHFGDGTRLSIL.

The CDR3 DNA reads TGTGCCAGCAGCCGCGCCGGGACAGGGACAGAGACCCAGTACTTC. Residues: CASSRAGTGTETQYF. The chain employs TRBV14 and TRBJ2-5; 9 bases map to TRBD1. With V trimmed by 4 bases and J by 4 bases, 7 bases remained unmatched. This CDR3 region has 15 residues. Germline CDR1 SGHDN, CDR2 FVKESK. Together with reference TRBV14 and TRBJ2-5, the CDR3 gives the full variable domain: EAGVTQFPSHSVIEKGQTVTLRCDPISGHDNLYWYRRVMGKEIKFLLHFVKESKQDESGMPNNRFLAERTGGTYSTLKVQPAELEDSGVYFCASSRAGTGTETQYFGPGTRLLVL.

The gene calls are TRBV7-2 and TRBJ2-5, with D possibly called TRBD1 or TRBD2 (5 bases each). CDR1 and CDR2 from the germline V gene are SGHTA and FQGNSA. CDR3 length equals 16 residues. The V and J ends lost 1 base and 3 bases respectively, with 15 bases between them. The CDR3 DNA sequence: TGTGCCAGCAGCTTAGGTGTCAGGGTAGCGAAAGAGACCCAGTACTTC. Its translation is CASSLGVRVAKETQYF.

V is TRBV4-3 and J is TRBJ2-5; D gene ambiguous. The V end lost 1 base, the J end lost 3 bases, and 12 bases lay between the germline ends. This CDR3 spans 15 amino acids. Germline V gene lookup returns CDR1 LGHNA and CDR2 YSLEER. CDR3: CASSQVWRTEETQYF. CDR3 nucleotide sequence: TGCGCCAGCAGCCAAGTTTGGAGAACAGAAGAGACCCAGTACTTC.

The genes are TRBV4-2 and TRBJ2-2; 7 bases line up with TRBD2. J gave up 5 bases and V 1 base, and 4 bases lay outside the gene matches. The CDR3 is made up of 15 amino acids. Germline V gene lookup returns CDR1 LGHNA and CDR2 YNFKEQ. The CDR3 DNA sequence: TGTGCCAGCAGCCAAGCCGGGGGAGGGACCGGGGAGCTGTTTTTT. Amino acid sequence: CASSQAGGGTGELFF.

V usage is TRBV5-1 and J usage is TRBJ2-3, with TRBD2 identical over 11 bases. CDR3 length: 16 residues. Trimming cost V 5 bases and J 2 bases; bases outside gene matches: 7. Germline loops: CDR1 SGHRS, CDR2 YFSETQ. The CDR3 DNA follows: TGCGCCAGCAGGCAGATAGCGGGGGGGTACACAGATACGCAGTATTTT. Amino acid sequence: CASRQIAGGYTDTQYF.

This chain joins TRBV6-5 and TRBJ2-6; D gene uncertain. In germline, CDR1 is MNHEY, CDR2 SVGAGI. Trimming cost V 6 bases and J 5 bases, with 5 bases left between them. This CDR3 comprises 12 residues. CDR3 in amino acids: CASRTRANVLTF. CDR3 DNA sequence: TGTGCCAGCAGAACCCGGGCCAACGTCCTGACTTTC.

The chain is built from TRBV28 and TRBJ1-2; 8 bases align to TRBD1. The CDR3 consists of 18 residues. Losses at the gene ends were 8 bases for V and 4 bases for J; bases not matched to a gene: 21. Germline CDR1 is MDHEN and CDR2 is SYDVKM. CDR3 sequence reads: CASALTPGGAYYTYGYTF. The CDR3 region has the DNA TGTGCCAGCGCCTTAACGCCAGGGGGCGCATATTATACCTATGGCTACACCTTC.

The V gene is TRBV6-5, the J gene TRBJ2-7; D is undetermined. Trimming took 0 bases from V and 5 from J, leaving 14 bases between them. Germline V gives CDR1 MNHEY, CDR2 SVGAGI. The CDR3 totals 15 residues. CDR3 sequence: CASSYSTRGIHEQYF. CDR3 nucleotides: TGTGCCAGCAGTTACTCGACGCGAGGAATCCACGAGCAGTACTTC.

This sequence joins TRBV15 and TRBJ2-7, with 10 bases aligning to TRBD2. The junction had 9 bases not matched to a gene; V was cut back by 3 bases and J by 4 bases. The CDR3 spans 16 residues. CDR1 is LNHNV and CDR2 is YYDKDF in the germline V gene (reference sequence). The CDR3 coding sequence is TGTGCCACCAGCAGTCTAGCGGGGGCCCCAATTTACGAGCAGTACTTC. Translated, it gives CATSSLAGAPIYEQYF.

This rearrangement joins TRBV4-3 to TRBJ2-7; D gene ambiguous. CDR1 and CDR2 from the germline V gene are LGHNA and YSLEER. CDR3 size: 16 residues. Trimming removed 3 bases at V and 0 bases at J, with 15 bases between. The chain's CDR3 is CASSQALSTSSYEQYF. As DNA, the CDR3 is TGCGCCAGCAGCCAGGCCCTATCAACGAGCTCCTACGAGCAGTACTTC.

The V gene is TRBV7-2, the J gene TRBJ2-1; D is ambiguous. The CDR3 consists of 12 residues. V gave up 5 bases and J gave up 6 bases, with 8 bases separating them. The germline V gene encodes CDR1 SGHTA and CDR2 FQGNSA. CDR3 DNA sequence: TGTGCCAGCAGCATGCCCGGCAATGAGCAGTTCTTC. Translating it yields CASSMPGNEQFF.

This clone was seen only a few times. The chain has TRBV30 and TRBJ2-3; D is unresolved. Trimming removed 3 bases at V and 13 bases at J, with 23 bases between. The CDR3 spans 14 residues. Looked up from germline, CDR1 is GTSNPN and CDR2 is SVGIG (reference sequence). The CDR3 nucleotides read TGTGCCTGGAGCGGTGGCGGCAATAGGCGTTCGGAGTATTTT. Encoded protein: CAWSGGGNRRSEYF.

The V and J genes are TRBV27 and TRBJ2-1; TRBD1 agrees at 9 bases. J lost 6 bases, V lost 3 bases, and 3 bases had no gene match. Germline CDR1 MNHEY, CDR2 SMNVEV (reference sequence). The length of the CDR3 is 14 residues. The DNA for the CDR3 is TGTGCCAGCAGTTTCAGGACAGGGGCCAATGAGCAGTTCTTC. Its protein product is CASSFRTGANEQFF.